The present T cell receptor (beta chain) was sequenced within a study of blood T cell repertoires in COVID-19. Using immunoSEQ multiplex PCR, the repertoire was profiled, and TCRdb retains in-frame clones only, with some absent. The table has 140,000 to 150,000 clones, 75% to 90% seen once; the top ten hold around 6.3%. In germline, CDR1 is MNHEY, CDR2 SVGAGI. J lost 4 bases, V lost 6 bases, and 3 bases had no gene match. The CDR3 length is 15 residues. The sample was peripheral blood. The receptor was isolated from a man at least 80 years old with acute or convalescent COVID-19. The rearrangement uses TRBV6-5 and TRBJ2-2; 12 bases match TRBD2. CDR3 DNA sequence: TGTGCCAGCAGGCCTAGCGGGGGGGCCACCGGGGAGCTGTTTTTT. Translating it yields CASRPSGGATGELFF.